Given below is one TCR beta chain in context. The target antigen is unknown. This specimen belongs to a study of metastatic and nonmetastatic thyroid tumors. Notes on the study in general: Within blood and tumor, benign nodules reportedly had significantly lower TCR beta diversity than malignant thyroid tumors did.

The V end lost 6 bases, the J end lost 2 bases, and 14 bases lay between the germline ends. Germline V gene lookup returns CDR1 DFQATT and CDR2 SNEGSKA (reference sequence). This CDR3 comprises 13 residues. Thyroid surgery had not been preceded by any treatment in any patient. Per the original methods: Construction of a distant-metastasis classifier for papillary thyroid cancer relied on CDR3 differences across clinicopathological groups. TCRdb called clones again from the PCR reads with MiXCR. The V and J calls were determined by TCRdb, not by the authors. The table records roughly 20,000 clones, roughly 23% of them present only once.

Sequencing was carried out using adjacent normal tissue. The chain has TRBV20-1 and TRBJ2-7; no definite D call. This TCR came from a female donor with papillary thyroid cancer or a benign thyroid nodule (not recorded which). Some clones in this sample may be carry-over from other donors' samples. The CDR3, as DNA: TGCAGTGCCCCTGGTCCGATGGCCTACGAGCAGTACTTC. Translation gives CSAPGPMAYEQYF.